This TCR beta chain was documented in a study of OX40 agonist ivuxolimab in advanced cancers. The overall study: Patients receiving dose escalation had hepatocellular carcinoma, melanoma, renal cell or head and neck cancer.

In regard to this clone: The antigen remains undetermined.

Study-wide findings and caveats: Blood T cells, both CD4+ and CD8+, expanded clonally by week 6 at 0.1 to 3.0 mg/kg.

This table comes from immunoSEQ multiplex PCR, and its TCRdb copy is limited to in-frame clones, with some not included. Of tens of thousands of clones listed, roughly four fifths are singletons. The CDR3 runs to 14 residues. CDR1 SGDLS and CDR2 YYNGEE come from the germline V gene. V dropped 6 bases and J dropped 5 bases, with 17 bases sitting between them. This specimen consisted of CD4+ or CD8+ T cells sorted from blood, obtained in a trial of the OX40 agonist ivuxolimab. The V gene is TRBV9, the J gene TRBJ2-5; D may be TRBD1 (7 bases). This receptor was obtained from an adult with an advanced solid tumor such as melanoma, head and neck, liver or kidney cancer. The CDR3 coding sequence is TGTGCCAGCACCAAAGAGGGGGCGGGGGAGACCCAGTACTTC. It codes for CASTKEGAGETQYF.